This T cell receptor beta chain was identified in a study of vaccination and CD4 T cells after COVID-19. General study findings and limits: From 21 to 38, the median of SARS-CoV-2-reactive clonotypes rose without reaching significance. It was observed that, in convalescent patients, a median about 90% of reactive clones arose only post-vaccination.

Trimming cost V 7 bases and J 8 bases, with 11 bases left between them. This CDR3 region has 12 residues. Cultured CD4+ T cells had their DNA profiled by the Oncomine TCR Beta short-read assay. TCRdb independently ran MiXCR on the PCR reads; one entry per CDR3 protein. Among about 14,000 distinct CDR3 sequences listed, about three fifths were seen once. Regarding this clonotype: Its antigen is undetermined.

Treatment of the sample: roughly ten-day PBMC culture with coronavirus spike peptide pools or control peptides (ViraFEST assay). T cells were expanded with peptide pools, and expanded clonotypes were identified by TCR sequencing. Days 3 and 7 saw half the medium swapped for fresh IL-2 medium. This receptor was obtained from a human donor who had recovered from COVID-19. The chain combines TRBV12-3 or TRBV12-4 with TRBJ2-2; D not certain. The source material was CD4+ T cells from blood, cultured in vitro. The CDR3 reads CASTLIQGELFF. CDR3 nucleotide sequence: TGTGCCAGCACCTTAATACAGGGGGAGCTGTTTTTT.